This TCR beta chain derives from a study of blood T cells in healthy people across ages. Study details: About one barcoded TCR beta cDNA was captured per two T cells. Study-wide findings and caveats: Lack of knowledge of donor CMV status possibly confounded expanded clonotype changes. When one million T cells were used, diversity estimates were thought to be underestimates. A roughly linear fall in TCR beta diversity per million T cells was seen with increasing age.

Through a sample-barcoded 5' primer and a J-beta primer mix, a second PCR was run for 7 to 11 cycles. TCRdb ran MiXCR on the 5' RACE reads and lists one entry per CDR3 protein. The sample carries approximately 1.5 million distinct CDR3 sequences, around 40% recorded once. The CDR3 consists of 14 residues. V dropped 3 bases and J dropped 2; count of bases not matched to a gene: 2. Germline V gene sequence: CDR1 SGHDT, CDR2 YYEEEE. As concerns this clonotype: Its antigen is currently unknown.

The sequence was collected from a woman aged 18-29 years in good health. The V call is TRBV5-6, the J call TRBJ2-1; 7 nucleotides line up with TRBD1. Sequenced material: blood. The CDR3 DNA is TGTGCCAGCAGCTGGGACAGCACCTACAATGAGCAGTTCTTC. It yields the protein CASSWDSTYNEQFF.